These 15 T cell receptor beta chains share one sample of origin, sequenced in a study of blood T cell repertoires in COVID-19. Produced via immunoSEQ multiplex PCR; TCRdb's table is partial and in-frame only. The sample shows some 700,000 clones, about 90% of them seen only once. The sequenced sample consisted of peripheral blood. Receptors were obtained from a woman aged 18-35 years with acute or convalescent COVID-19.

The chain combines TRBV15 with TRBJ1-1; weak D call: TRBD1 (5 bases). V shed 0 bases and J shed 2 bases, with 10 bases lying between them. The CDR3 has 15 amino acids. Germline-derived CDR1 and CDR2 are LNHNV and YYDKDF (reference sequence). CDR3 in amino acids: CATSRDRQINTEAFF. The CDR3 bases are TGTGCCACCAGCAGAGATCGACAGATAAACACTGAAGCTTTCTTT. Using reference TRBV15 and TRBJ1-1 for the parts outside the CDR3, the full variable domain is DAMVIQNPRYQVTQFGKPVTLSCSQTLNHNVMYWYQQKSSQAPKLLFHYYDKDFNNEADTPDNFQSRRPNTSFCFLDIRSPGLGDTAMYLCATSRDRQINTEAFFGQGTRLTVV.

The chain employs TRBV5-1 and TRBJ2-2; no definite D call. This CDR3 comprises 15 residues. V lost 4 bases, J lost 1 base, and 11 bases lay in between. The germline V gene encodes CDR1 SGHRS and CDR2 YFSETQ. In DNA form, the CDR3 reads TGCGCCAGCAGCCCCCGGCGGCTGAACACCGGGGAGCTGTTTTTT. This translates into CASSPRRLNTGELFF.

This chain connects TRBV7-2 to TRBJ2-7, with D perhaps matching TRBD1 (7 bases). V lost 3 bases, J lost 5 bases, and 11 bases lay in between. This CDR3 contains 13 residues. The germline CDR1 and CDR2 sequences are SGHTA and FQGNSA. The CDR3 region is CASSFQGGDEQYF. As DNA, the CDR3 is TGTGCCAGCAGCTTCCAGGGGGGTGACGAGCAGTACTTC.

V is TRBV18 and J is TRBJ2-7; D gene ambiguous. Trimming shortened V by 3 bases and J by 6 bases, and 9 bases separated the two germline ends. Germline assignment: CDR1 KGHSH and CDR2 LQKENI. The CDR3 loop spans 12 amino acids. The CDR3, as DNA: TGTGCCAGCTCACCGAAGGAGAGCGAGCAGTACTTC. It translates to CASSPKESEQYF.

The chain recombines TRBV9 with TRBJ2-3; the match to TRBD2 covers 15 bases. Trimming took 0 bases from V and 2 from J; bases not matched to a gene: 16. Looked up from germline, CDR1 is SGDLS and CDR2 is YYNGEE. The CDR3 runs to 22 residues. CDR3 protein: CASSVGAPGLAGGPRSTDTQYF. The DNA of the CDR3 is TGTGCCAGCAGCGTAGGAGCCCCCGGACTAGCGGGGGGGCCTAGATCCACAGATACGCAGTATTTT.

The chain couples TRBV6-6 to TRBJ1-2; 7 bases line up with TRBD1. The CDR3 loop spans 13 amino acids. CDR1 MNHNY and CDR2 SVGAGI come from the germline V gene (reference sequence). J gave up 7 bases and V 6 bases, and 8 bases lay outside the gene matches. CDR3 in amino acids: CASRLDRDGGYTF. The CDR3 DNA reads TGTGCCAGCAGGCTTGACAGGGACGGTGGCTACACCTTC.

The rearrangement uses TRBV28 and TRBJ1-3; TRBD1 matches at 9 bases. Germline lookup yields CDR1 MDHEN and CDR2 SYDVKM. Trimming removed 10 bases from V and 3 bases from J; junction bases left unmatched: 4. The length of the CDR3 is 13 residues. The CDR3 bases are TGTGCCATCGGGACAGGGATTGGAAACACCATATATTTT. Protein sequence: CAIGTGIGNTIYF.

Turning to this clone: Likely a read error: the CDR3 ends without its conserved phenylalanine or tryptophan. The DNA is omitted, as the CDR3 cannot be located on it reliably, and the CDR3 follows TCRdb's listing. The chain links TRBV21-1 to TRBJ2-7; the table's D call, TRBD1, was not checked against the DNA. TRBV21-1 is listed as a pseudogene. The CDR3 is made up of 13 amino acids, end residues included. CDR3 loop: CASTWWVGTGENL.

The J gene is TRBJ1-6, the V gene TRBV7-3; 9 positions agree with TRBD1. V shed 4 bases, J shed 8 bases, and the junction held 9 bases outside the gene matches. The germline CDR1 and CDR2 sequences are SGHTA and FQGTGA. The CDR3 totals 16 residues. The CDR3 coding sequence is TGTGCCAGCAGCTCACAGGGACAGGGTCTGGATTCACCCCTCCACTTT. Protein product: CASSSQGQGLDSPLHF.

Points on this clone: Different DNA sequences within this sample yield the same CDR3. The chain has TRBV9 and TRBJ2-7; 10 bases fit TRBD1. Trimming cost V 2 bases and J 1 base; bases outside gene matches: 3. Germline CDR1 is SGDLS and CDR2 is YYNGEE. This CDR3 region has 15 residues. CDR3 nucleotide sequence: TGTGCCAGCAGCGTCGGGACAGGGGCGTCCTACGAGCAGTACTTC. This sequence encodes CASSVGTGASYEQYF.

J is TRBJ1-5 and V is TRBV30; possibly TRBD1 for D (5 bases). The CDR3 covers 14 residues. Germline V gene data show CDR1 as GTSNPN and CDR2 as SVGIG (reference sequence). Trimming pared 4 bases from V and 6 bases from J, leaving 16 bases between. CDR3 protein: CAWTPGGVRQPQHF. DNA for the CDR3: TGTGCCTGGACCCCGGGGGGGGTGCGTCAGCCCCAGCATTTT.

The gene calls are TRBV6-5 and TRBJ1-6, with 7 positions matching TRBD1. CDR3 size: 14 residues. In germline, CDR1 is MNHEY, CDR2 SVGAGI. J lost 8 bases, V lost 5 bases, and 6 bases had no gene match. The CDR3 DNA sequence: TGTGCCAGCAGTAATGACAGGGTGGATTCACCCCTCCACTTT. This codes for CASSNDRVDSPLHF.

This chain's CDR3 is CATSTQYTGELFF. The CDR3 coding sequence is TGTGCCACCTCGACACAATACACCGGGGAGCTGTTTTTT. V usage is TRBV24-1 and J usage is TRBJ2-2, with no clear D. V shed 9 bases and J shed 3 bases, with 10 bases lying between them. The CDR3 extends over 13 amino acids. Germline V gives CDR1 KGHDR, CDR2 SFDVKD.

V is TRBV2 and J is TRBJ1-1, with D hard to call. Germline V gives CDR1 SNHLY, CDR2 FYNNEI. Trimming left V 6 bases short and J 4 bases short, with 12 bases between. The CDR3 loop spans 13 amino acids. CDR3 protein: CASRTEGTTEAFF. The CDR3 nucleotides are TGTGCCAGCAGGACCGAGGGTACCACTGAAGCTTTCTTT.

The chain uses TRBV5-4 and TRBJ2-5; 13 nucleotides match TRBD2. This CDR3 contains 15 residues. Germline lookup yields CDR1 SGHNT and CDR2 YYREEE (reference sequence). V lost 4 bases and J lost 5; bases outside the gene matches: 5. This CDR3 is CASSTSGGALETQYF. The CDR3 nucleotides are TGTGCCAGCAGCACTAGCGGGGGGGCCTTGGAGACCCAGTACTTC. The complete variable domain, with remaining parts taken from reference TRBV5-4 and TRBJ2-5, reads ETGVTQSPTHLIKTRGQQVTLRCSSQSGHNTVSWYQQALGQGPQFIFQYYREEENGRGNFPPRFSGLQFPNYSSELNVNALELDDSALYLCASSTSGGALETQYFGPGTRLLVL.